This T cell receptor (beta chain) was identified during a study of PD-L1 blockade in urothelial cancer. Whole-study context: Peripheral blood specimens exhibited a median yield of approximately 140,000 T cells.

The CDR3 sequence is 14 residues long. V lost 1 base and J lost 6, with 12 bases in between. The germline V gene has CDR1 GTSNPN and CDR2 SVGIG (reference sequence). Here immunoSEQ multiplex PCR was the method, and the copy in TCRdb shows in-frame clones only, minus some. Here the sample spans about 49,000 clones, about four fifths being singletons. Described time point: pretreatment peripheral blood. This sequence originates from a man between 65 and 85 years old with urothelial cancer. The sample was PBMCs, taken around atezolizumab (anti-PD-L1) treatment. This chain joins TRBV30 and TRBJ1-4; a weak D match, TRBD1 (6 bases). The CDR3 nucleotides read TGTGCCTGGAGTGAGGGGGACCTATATGAAAAACTGTTTTTT. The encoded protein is CAWSEGDLYEKLFF.